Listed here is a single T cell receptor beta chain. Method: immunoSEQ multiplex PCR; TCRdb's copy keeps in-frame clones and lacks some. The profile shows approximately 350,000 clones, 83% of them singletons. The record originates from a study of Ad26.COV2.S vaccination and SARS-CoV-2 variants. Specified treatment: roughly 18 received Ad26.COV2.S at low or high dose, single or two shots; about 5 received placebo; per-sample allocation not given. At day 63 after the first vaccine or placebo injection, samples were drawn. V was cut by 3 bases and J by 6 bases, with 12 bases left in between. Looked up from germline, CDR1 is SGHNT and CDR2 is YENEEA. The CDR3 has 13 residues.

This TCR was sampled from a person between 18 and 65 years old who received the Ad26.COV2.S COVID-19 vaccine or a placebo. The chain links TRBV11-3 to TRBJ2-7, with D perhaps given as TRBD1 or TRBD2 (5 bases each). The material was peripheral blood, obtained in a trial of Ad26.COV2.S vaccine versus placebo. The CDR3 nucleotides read TGTGCCAGCAGCTTGAGTTCCGGGACCGAGCAGTACTTC. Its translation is CASSLSSGTEQYF.